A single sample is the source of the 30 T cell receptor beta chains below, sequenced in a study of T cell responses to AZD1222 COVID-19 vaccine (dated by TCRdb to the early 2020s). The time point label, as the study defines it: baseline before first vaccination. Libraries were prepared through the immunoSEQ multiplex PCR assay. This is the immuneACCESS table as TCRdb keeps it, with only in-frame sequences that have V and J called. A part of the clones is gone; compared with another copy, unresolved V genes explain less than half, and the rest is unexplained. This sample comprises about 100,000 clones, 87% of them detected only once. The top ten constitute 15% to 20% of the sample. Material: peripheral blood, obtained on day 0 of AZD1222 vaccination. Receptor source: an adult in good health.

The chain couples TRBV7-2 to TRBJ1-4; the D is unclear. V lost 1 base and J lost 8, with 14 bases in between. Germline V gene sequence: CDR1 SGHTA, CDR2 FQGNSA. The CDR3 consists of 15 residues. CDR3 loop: CASSLVPVSVEKLFF. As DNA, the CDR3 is TGTGCCAGCAGCTTAGTCCCGGTTTCGGTCGAAAAACTGTTTTTT.

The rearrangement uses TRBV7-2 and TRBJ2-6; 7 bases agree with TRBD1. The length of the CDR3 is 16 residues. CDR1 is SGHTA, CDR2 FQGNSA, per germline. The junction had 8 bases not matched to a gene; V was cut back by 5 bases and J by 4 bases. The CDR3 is CASSMQTGTGANVLTF. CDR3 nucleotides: TGTGCCAGCAGCATGCAGACAGGGACCGGGGCCAACGTCCTGACTTTC.

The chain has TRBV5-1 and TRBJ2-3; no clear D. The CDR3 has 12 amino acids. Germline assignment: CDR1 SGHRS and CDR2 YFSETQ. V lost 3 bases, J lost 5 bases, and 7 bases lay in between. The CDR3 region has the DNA TGCGCCAGCAGCTGGACCGAAGATACGCAGTATTTT. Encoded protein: CASSWTEDTQYF.

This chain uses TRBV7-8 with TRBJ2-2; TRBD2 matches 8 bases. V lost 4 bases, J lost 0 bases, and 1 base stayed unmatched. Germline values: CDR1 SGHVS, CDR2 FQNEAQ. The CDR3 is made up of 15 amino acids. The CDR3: CASSSGLANTGELFF. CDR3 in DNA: TGTGCCAGCAGCTCGGGACTAGCGAACACCGGGGAGCTGTTTTTT. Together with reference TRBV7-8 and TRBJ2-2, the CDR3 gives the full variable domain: GAGVSQSPRYKVAKRGQDVALRCDPISGHVSLFWYQQALGQGPEFLTYFQNEAQLDKSGLPSDRFFAERPEGSVSTLKIQRTQQEDSAVYLCASSSGLANTGELFFGEGSRLTVL.

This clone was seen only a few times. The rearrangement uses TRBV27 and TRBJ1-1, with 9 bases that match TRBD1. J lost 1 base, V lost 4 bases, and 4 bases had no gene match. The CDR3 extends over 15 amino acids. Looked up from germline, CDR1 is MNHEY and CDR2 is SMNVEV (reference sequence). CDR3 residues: CASSSRDRENTEAFF. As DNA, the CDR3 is TGTGCCAGCAGTTCCCGGGACAGGGAGAACACTGAAGCTTTCTTT.

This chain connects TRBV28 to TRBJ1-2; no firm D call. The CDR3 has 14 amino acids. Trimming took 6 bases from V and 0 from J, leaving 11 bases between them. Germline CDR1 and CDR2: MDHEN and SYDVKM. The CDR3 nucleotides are TGTGCCAGCAGATCGGAGGAAACTAACTATGGCTACACCTTC. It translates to CASRSEETNYGYTF.

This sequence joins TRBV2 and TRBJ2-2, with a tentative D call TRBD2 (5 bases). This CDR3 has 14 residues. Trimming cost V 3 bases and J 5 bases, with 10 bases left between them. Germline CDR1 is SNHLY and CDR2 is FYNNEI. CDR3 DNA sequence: TGTGCCAGCAGTGAGAGGGTAGCGACCGGGGAGCTGTTTTTT. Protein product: CASSERVATGELFF.

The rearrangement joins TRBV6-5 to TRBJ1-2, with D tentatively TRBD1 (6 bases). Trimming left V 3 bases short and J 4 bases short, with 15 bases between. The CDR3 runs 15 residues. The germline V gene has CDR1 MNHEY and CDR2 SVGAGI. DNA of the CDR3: TGTGCCAGCAGTTATGATGTAAGGACAGCCTATGGCTACACCTTC. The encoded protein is CASSYDVRTAYGYTF.

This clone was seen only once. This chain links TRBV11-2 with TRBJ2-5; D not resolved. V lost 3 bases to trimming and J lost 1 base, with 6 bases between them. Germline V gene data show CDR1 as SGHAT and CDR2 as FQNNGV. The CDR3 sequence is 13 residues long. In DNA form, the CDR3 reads TGTGCCAGCAGCTTCGATATCCAAGAGACCCAGTACTTC. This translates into CASSFDIQETQYF.

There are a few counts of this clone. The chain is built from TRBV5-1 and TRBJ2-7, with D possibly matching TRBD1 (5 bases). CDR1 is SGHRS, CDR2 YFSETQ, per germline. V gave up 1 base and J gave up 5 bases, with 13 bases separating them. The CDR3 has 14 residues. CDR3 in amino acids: CASSLQGYVNEQYF. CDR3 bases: TGCGCCAGCAGCTTGCAGGGTTACGTTAACGAGCAGTACTTC.

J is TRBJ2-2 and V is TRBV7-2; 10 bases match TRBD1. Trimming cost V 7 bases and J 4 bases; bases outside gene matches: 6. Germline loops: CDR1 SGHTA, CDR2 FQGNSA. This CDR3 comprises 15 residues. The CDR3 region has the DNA TGTGCCAGCAAGCACGGGACAGGGGCCACCGGGGAGCTGTTTTTT. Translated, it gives CASKHGTGATGELFF.

DNA of the CDR3: TGTGCCTTGGCCCCGGGGCTAATGAACACTGAAGCTTTCTTT. Its translation is CALAPGLMNTEAFF. The genes are TRBV30 and TRBJ1-1, with D perhaps TRBD1 (5 bases). The germline V gene encodes CDR1 GTSNPN and CDR2 SVGIG (reference sequence). V gave up 7 bases and J gave up 0 bases, with 15 bases separating them. This CDR3 contains 14 residues.

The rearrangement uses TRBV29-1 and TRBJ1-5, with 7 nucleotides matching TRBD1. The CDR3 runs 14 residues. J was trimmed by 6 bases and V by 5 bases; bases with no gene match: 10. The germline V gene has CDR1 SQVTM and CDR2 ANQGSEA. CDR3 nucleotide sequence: TGCAGCGTTTCACAGGGGATTGAGGGTCAGCCCCAGCATTTT. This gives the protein CSVSQGIEGQPQHF.

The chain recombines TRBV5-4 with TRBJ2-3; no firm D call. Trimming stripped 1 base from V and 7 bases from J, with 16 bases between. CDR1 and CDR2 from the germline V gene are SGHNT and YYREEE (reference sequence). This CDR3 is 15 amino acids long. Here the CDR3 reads CASSLSTSQQNTQYF. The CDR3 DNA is TGTGCCAGCAGCTTGTCCACCAGCCAGCAGAATACGCAGTATTTT.

CDR3 region: CASTQGGRTYEQYF. The DNA of the CDR3 is TGTGCCAGCACCCAGGGTGGCAGAACCTACGAGCAGTACTTC. The chain combines TRBV5-4 with TRBJ2-7; D possibly corresponds to TRBD1 (5 bases). The CDR3 is 14 amino acids. V was shortened by 6 bases and J by 2 bases, with 15 bases between the two germline ends. Germline V CDR1 and CDR2: SGHNT, YYREEE (reference sequence). The variable domain in full, completed from reference TRBV5-4 and TRBJ2-7, reads ETGVTQSPTHLIKTRGQQVTLRCSSQSGHNTVSWYQQALGQGPQFIFQYYREEENGRGNFPPRFSGLQFPNYSSELNVNALELDDSALYLCASTQGGRTYEQYFGPGTRLTVT.

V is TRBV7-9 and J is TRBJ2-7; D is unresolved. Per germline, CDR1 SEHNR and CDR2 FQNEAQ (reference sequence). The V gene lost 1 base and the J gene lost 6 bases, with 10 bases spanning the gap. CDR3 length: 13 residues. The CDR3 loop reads CASSLGTGTEQYF. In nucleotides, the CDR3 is TGTGCCAGCAGCTTAGGCACGGGCACCGAGCAGTACTTC.

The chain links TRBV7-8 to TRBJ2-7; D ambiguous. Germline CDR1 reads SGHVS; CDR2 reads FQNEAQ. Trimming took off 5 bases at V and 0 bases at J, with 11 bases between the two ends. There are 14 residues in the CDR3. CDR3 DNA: TGTGCCAGCAGCCCCATGCACAGCTCCTACGAGCAGTACTTC. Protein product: CASSPMHSSYEQYF.

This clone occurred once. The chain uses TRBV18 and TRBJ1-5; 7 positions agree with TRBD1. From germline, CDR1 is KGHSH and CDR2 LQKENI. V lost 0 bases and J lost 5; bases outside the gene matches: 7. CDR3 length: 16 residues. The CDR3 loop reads CASSPPGTVQYQPQHF. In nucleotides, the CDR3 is TGTGCCAGCTCACCACCAGGGACAGTTCAATATCAGCCCCAGCATTTT.

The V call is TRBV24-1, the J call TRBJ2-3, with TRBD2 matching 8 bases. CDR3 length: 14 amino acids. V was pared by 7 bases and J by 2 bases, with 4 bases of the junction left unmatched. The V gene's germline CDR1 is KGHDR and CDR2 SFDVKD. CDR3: CATSTSGSTDTQYF. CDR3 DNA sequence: TGTGCCACCAGCACTAGCGGTTCCACAGATACGCAGTATTTT.

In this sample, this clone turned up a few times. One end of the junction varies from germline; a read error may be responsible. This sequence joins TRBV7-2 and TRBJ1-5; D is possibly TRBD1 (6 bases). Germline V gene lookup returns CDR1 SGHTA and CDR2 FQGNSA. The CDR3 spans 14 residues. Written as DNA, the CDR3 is TGTGCCAGCAGCTTTGGACAGATCAATCAACCCCAGCATTTT. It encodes CASSFGQINQPQHF.

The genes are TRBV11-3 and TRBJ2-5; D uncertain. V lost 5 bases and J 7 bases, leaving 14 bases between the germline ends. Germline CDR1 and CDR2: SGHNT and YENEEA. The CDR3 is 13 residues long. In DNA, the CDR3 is TGTGCCAGCAGCCCTGGACCCGCTGGGACCCAGTACTTC. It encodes CASSPGPAGTQYF.

CDR3 region: CASSFGQGYEQYF. The CDR3 nucleotides read TGTGCCAGCAGTTTCGGACAGGGGTACGAGCAGTACTTC. The chain combines TRBV27 with TRBJ2-7; 9 bases agree with TRBD1. The V gene end was trimmed by 3 bases and the J gene end by 4 bases; junction bases not matched to a gene: 1. CDR1 and CDR2 (germline): MNHEY, SMNVEV (reference sequence). CDR3 size: 13 residues.

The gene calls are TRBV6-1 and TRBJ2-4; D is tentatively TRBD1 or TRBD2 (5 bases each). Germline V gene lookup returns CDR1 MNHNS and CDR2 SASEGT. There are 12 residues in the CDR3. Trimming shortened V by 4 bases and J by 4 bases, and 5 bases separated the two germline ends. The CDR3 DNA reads TGTGCCAGCAGTGGGGGGAAAAACATTCAGTACTTC. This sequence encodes CASSGGKNIQYF.

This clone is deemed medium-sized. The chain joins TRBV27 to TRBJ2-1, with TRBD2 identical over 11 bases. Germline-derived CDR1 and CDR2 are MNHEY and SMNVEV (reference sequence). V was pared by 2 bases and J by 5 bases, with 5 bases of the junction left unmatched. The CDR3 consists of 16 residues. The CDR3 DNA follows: TGTGCCAGCAGTTTAGGGAGACTAGCGGGACACAATGAGCAGTTCTTC. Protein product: CASSLGRLAGHNEQFF.

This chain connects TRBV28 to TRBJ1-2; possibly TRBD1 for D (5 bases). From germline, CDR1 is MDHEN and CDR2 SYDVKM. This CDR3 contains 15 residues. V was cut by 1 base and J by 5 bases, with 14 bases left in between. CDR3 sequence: CASSLYQGPGYGYTF. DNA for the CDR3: TGTGCCAGCAGTTTATATCAGGGACCTGGATATGGCTACACCTTC.

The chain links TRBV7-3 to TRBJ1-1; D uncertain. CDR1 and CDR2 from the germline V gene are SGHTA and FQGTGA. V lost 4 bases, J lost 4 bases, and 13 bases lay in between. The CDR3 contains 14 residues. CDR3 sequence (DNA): TGTGCCAGCAGCTCCCGTGATATGGGCACTGAAGCTTTCTTT. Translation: CASSSRDMGTEAFF.

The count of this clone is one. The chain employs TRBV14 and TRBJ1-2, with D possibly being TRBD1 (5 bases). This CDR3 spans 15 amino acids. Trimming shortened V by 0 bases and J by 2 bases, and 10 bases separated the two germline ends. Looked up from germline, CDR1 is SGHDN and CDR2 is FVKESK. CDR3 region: CASSQDMGRNYGYTF. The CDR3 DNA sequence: TGTGCCAGCAGCCAAGATATGGGGCGCAACTATGGCTACACCTTC. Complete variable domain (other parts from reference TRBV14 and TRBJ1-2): EAGVTQFPSHSVIEKGQTVTLRCDPISGHDNLYWYRRVMGKEIKFLLHFVKESKQDESGMPNNRFLAERTGGTYSTLKVQPAELEDSGVYFCASSQDMGRNYGYTFGSGTRLTVV.

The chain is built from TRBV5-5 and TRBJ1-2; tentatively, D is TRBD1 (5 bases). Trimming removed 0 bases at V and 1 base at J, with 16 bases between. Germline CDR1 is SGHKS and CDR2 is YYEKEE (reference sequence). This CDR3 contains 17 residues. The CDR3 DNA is TGTGCCAGCAGCTTGGACAGCCGGAGGACATATAACTATGGCTACACCTTC. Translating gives CASSLDSRRTYNYGYTF. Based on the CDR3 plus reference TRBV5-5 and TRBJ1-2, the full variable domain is DAGVTQSPTHLIKTRGQQVTLRCSPISGHKSVSWYQQVLGQGPQFIFQYYEKEERGRGNFPDRFSARQFPNYSSELNVNALLLGDSALYLCASSLDSRRTYNYGYTFGSGTRLTVV.

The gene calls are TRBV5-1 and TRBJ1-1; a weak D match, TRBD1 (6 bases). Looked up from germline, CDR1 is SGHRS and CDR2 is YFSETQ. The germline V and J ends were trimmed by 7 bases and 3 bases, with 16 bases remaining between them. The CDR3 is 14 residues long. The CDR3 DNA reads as TGCGCCAGCGGAACACAGGGAGGGGACACTGAAGCTTTCTTT. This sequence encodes CASGTQGGDTEAFF.

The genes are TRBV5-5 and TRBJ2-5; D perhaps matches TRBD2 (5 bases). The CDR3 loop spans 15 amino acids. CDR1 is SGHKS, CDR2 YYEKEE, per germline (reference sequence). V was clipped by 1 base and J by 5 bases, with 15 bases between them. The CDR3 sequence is CASSLSLAAYETQYF. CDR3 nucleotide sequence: TGTGCCAGCAGCTTGTCCCTAGCAGCTTATGAGACCCAGTACTTC.